The rows below give T cell receptor beta chains drawn from one sample of a study of blood T cell repertoires in COVID-19. TCRdb keeps only in-frame clones here, not all; method: immunoSEQ multiplex PCR. This repertoire shows over 85,000 clones, around 73% found once; its top ten account for 7.5% to 10%. The sample comprised peripheral blood. The receptors were gathered from a man aged 55 to 70 with active or convalescent COVID-19. Both conserved end residues are part of each CDR3. The order of the fields is CDR3 DNA, CDR3 protein, J gene, D gene, V gene, clone size. The D gene is left open where the match is weak. Size tells how often a clone was seen (once, few, many) or the class of an expanded clone, and some rows leave it out.

TGTGCCAGCAGGGTAGCGGGAGCTACGCAGTATTTT	CASRVAGATQYF	TRBJ2-3	TRBD2	TRBV5-5	.
TGTGCCAGTAGTATAGTCGCAGGCACCACCTATCAGTATGGCTACACCTTC	CASSIVAGTTYQYGYTF	TRBJ1-2	.	TRBV19	.
TGTGCCAGTAGTACCCCCTACCTACTAGCGGGAGGCCCAACTGAGCAGTTCTTC	CASSTPYLLAGGPTEQFF	TRBJ2-1	TRBD2	TRBV19	few
TGTGCCAGCACTTCCAGGGTTGCCGGCTACACCTTC	CASTSRVAGYTF	TRBJ1-2	.	TRBV12-3/TRBV12-4	.
TGTGCCAGTAGTACCCAGGTGCCTCTAGCCAAAAACATTCAGTACTTC	CASSTQVPLAKNIQYF	TRBJ2-4	.	TRBV19	.
TGTGCCAGCAGTTCCTTGGACAGCCTCTCTGGGGCCAACGTCCTGACTTTC	CASSSLDSLSGANVLTF	TRBJ2-6	.	TRBV28	.
TGTGCCAGCAGCTATACAGGGAGCTCCTACGAGCAGTACTTC	CASSYTGSSYEQYF	TRBJ2-7	.	TRBV11-3	.
TGCGCCAGCAGCTTGGAGGGACTAGTCATCAATGAGCAGTTCTTC	CASSLEGLVINEQFF	TRBJ2-1	TRBD2	TRBV5-1	.
TGCGCCAGCAGCCACCCAGGGGGGGGAAACACCATATATTTT	CASSHPGGGNTIYF	TRBJ1-3	TRBD1	TRBV4-1	.
TGTGCCAGCAGCACCTGGGCGGGAAGGGCAGATACGCAGTATTTT	CASSTWAGRADTQYF	TRBJ2-3	.	TRBV7-8	.
TGCGCCAGCAGCGTGGACAGGGGCCGATTTGACTATGGCTACACCTTC	CASSVDRGRFDYGYTF	TRBJ1-2	TRBD1	TRBV5-1	.
TGTGCCAGCAGCCCCTCACTAGCGGGACCCTACAATGAGCAGTTCTTC	CASSPSLAGPYNEQFF	TRBJ2-1	TRBD2	TRBV3-1/TRBV3-2	.
TGCGCCAGCAGGTCCGAAATTTACATTAGCACAGATACGCAGTATTTT	CASRSEIYISTDTQYF	TRBJ2-3	.	TRBV5-1	.
TGTGCCAGCAGCCAAGTCCACGGTCGCGGCTCCCTTTATAGCAATCAGCCCCAGCATTTT	CASSQVHGRGSLYSNQPQHF	TRBJ1-5	.	TRBV4-2	.
TGTGCCAGCAGTGAAAAGGGGGAATTCAATGAGCAGTTCTTC	CASSEKGEFNEQFF	TRBJ2-1	.	TRBV6-4	few
TGTGCCAGCAGCCTCCGAGAGTCTAGCACAGATACGCAGTATTTT	CASSLRESSTDTQYF	TRBJ2-3	.	TRBV2	.
TGTGCCAGCAGAAACTCGGACAGGCAAGAGACCCAGTACTTC	CASRNSDRQETQYF	TRBJ2-5	TRBD1	TRBV6-6	few
TGTGCCAGCAGTTTAATAGGTGGGGCGGACATTCAGTACTTC	CASSLIGGADIQYF	TRBJ2-4	.	TRBV28	.
TGTGCCAGCAGCTTAGGAGCTGGGGCCAGCTCCTATAATTCACCCCTCCACTTT	CASSLGAGASSYNSPLHF	TRBJ1-6	.	TRBV11-2	.
TGTGCCAGCAGTCCCCTGCTTGGCGGAGAGCAGTTCTTC	CASSPLLGGEQFF	TRBJ2-1	.	TRBV6-5	.
TGTGCCAGCACCAGTAGTATTAGCGGAGCCAACGTCCTGACTTTC	CASTSSISGANVLTF	TRBJ2-6	.	TRBV6-5	few
TGTGCCAGCAGTTTGTATAATAGCGGGAGGGAGACCCAGTACTTC	CASSLYNSGRETQYF	TRBJ2-5	TRBD2	TRBV27	.
TGCAGCGTTGTAAGGGGAGAGACCCAGTACTTC	CSVVRGETQYF	TRBJ2-5	.	TRBV29-1	.
TGTGCCAGCTCACCCGGACAGGGCGGTCCACAGAGGGAGCTGTTTTTT	CASSPGQGGPQRELFF	TRBJ2-2	TRBD1	TRBV18	.
TGTGCCAGCAGCGTATTAGGGGGCGGGGAGCAGTACTTC	CASSVLGGGEQYF	TRBJ2-7	TRBD1	TRBV11-2	few
TGTGCCAGCAGCCCTAAGGGGGGGTATGGCTACACCTTC	CASSPKGGYGYTF	TRBJ1-2	.	TRBV7-2	few
TGTGCCAGCAGCTTAATCGGGACAGTCGACAATGAGCAGTTCTTC	CASSLIGTVDNEQFF	TRBJ2-1	TRBD1	TRBV7-3	.
TGTGCCAGCTCCAGGGTGGACAGGGGGAACACTGAAGCTTTCTTT	CASSRVDRGNTEAFF	TRBJ1-1	TRBD1	TRBV6-6	.
TGCGCCAGCAGCTTGGCCCCTATAGCGGGGAGGCCCTACAATGAGCAGTTCTTC	CASSLAPIAGRPYNEQFF	TRBJ2-1	TRBD2	TRBV5-1	.